This record looks at one T cell receptor (beta chain) sequence and its context. Its specificity is unknown. The CDR3 loop spans 12 amino acids. Trimming took 6 bases from V and 9 from J, leaving 15 bases between them. CDR1 is MNHEY, CDR2 SVGAGI, per germline. This was the immunoSEQ version 4 assay in survey mode. Assay used: immunoSEQ multiplex PCR; TCRdb lists only in-frame clones, some missing. The sample lists 37,000 or so clones, roughly 80% occurring once. This specimen belongs to a study of persistence of HIV-infected CD4 T cells. Study details: Blood samples, up to 180 mL, came from multiple time points, except two leukapheresis donors sampled once.

Lysates of CMV-infected fibroblasts at 10 ug/mL stimulated these cells. CD40L/CD69 double-negative CD45RO-high memory CD4+ T cells were collected. Study observations and caveats: Proviral oligoclonality tracked with TCR oligoclonality within the same sorted cells. Antigen-responding cells were enriched for degenerate expanded CDR3beta sequences.

This TCR came from an adult man with HIV who was CMV-seropositive. V usage is TRBV6-5 and J usage is TRBJ2-7; D might be TRBD2 (5 bases). This specimen consisted of CD4+ T cells sorted from PBMCs after approximately 20-hour stimulation, obtained from a patient who received antiretroviral therapy. The CDR3 nucleotides are TGTGCCAGCAGCGTCGACCGGGAATGGCAGTACTTC. It encodes CASSVDREWQYF.